One and the same sample provided the 30 T cell receptor beta chains below, sequenced in a study of blood T cell repertoires in COVID-19. Clones were read by immunoSEQ multiplex PCR, and TCRdb kept only the in-frame ones, dropping some. The sample records tens of thousands of clones, 80% to 90% being singletons. The specimen was peripheral blood. These receptors all stem from a human donor in a cohort sampled during active COVID-19.

This sequence joins TRBV2 and TRBJ2-5, with 9 bases aligning to TRBD2. Germline V gives CDR1 SNHLY, CDR2 FYNNEI. Trimming at V came to 1 base and at J to 7 bases, leaving 1 base not matched to a gene. There are 13 residues in the CDR3. The CDR3 reads CASSEVREGTQYF. CDR3 sequence (DNA): TGTGCCAGCAGTGAAGTGCGGGAGGGGACCCAGTACTTC.

The genes are TRBV7-2 and TRBJ1-1, with 11 bases lining up with TRBD1. The CDR3 loop spans 17 amino acids. Per germline, CDR1 SGHTA and CDR2 FQGNSA. The V segment lost 1 base and the J segment 5 bases; nucleotides outside the gene matches: 9. The CDR3 here is CASSLVGTGGRATEAFF. DNA of the CDR3: TGTGCCAGCAGCTTAGTTGGGACAGGGGGAAGGGCGACTGAAGCTTTCTTT.

The chain combines TRBV4-3 with TRBJ2-5; a possible D gene is TRBD2 (5 bases). This CDR3 spans 15 amino acids. The V end was cut by 0 bases, the J end by 1 base, with 9 bases between. The germline gives CDR1 LGHNA, CDR2 YSLEER. The CDR3 spells CASSQDYGVQETQYF. In DNA, the CDR3 is TGCGCCAGCAGCCAAGATTACGGGGTCCAAGAGACCCAGTACTTC.

The rearrangement joins TRBV7-3 to TRBJ2-7; D might be TRBD1 (5 bases). Germline CDR1 SGHTA, CDR2 FQGTGA. The ends were cut back, 1 base at V and 2 bases at J, with 9 bases in the middle. This CDR3 has 14 residues. CDR3 sequence: CASSLISRAYEQYF. The CDR3 DNA is TGTGCCAGCAGCTTAATCTCCAGGGCCTACGAGCAGTACTTC.

The V gene is TRBV19, the J gene TRBJ1-1; tentative D call: TRBD1 (5 bases). The V and J ends lost 4 bases and 6 bases respectively, with 21 bases between them. The CDR3 runs to 16 residues. Looked up from germline, CDR1 is LNHDA and CDR2 is SQIVND (reference sequence). The CDR3 nucleotides are TGTGCCAGTAGTACCCCGGGGAGGGCGAAAGGGGCTGAAGCTTTCTTT. Protein sequence: CASSTPGRAKGAEAFF. Complete variable domain (other parts from reference TRBV19 and TRBJ1-1): DGGITQSPKYLFRKEGQNVTLSCEQNLNHDAMYWYRQDPGQGLRLIYYSQIVNDFQKGDIAEGYSVSREKKESFPLTVTSAQKNPTAFYLCASSTPGRAKGAEAFFGQGTRLTVV.

The V call is TRBV20-1, the J call TRBJ1-3; 7 bases agree with TRBD1. J was trimmed by 2 bases and V by 3 bases; bases with no gene match: 4. This CDR3 has 14 residues. The germline V gene encodes CDR1 DFQATT and CDR2 SNEGSKA (reference sequence). For the CDR3, the DNA is TGCAGTGCTAGTCACCAGGGGGCTGGAAACACCATATATTTT. Its translation: CSASHQGAGNTIYF.

DNA for the CDR3: TGCGCCAGCAGCGAACAGGGGTTCCAAGAGACCCAGTACTTC. It is translated as CASSEQGFQETQYF. The genes are TRBV5-1 and TRBJ2-5; 7 bases match TRBD1. The CDR3 has 14 residues. J was trimmed by 1 base and V by 4 bases; bases with no gene match: 4. Germline V CDR1 and CDR2: SGHRS, YFSETQ.

The chain links TRBV7-2 to TRBJ2-7, with 8 positions matching TRBD2. Germline V gene lookup returns CDR1 SGHTA and CDR2 FQGNSA. The CDR3 length is 18 residues. With 5 bases clipped from V and 2 bases from J, the junction kept 17 bases outside the gene matches. The CDR3 is CASSRRGSSGFAAYEQYF. The CDR3 nucleotides read TGTGCCAGCAGCAGAAGGGGGTCTAGCGGGTTCGCAGCCTACGAGCAGTACTTC.

The chain has TRBV9 and TRBJ2-1; TRBD2 matches at 11 bases. The length of the CDR3 is 19 residues. V lost 0 bases and J lost 5; bases outside the gene matches: 13. Looked up from germline, CDR1 is SGDLS and CDR2 is YYNGEE. Here the CDR3 DNA reads TGTGCCAGCAGCGTAGCGAACAGGCGGGGACTAGCGGATGACAATGAGCAGTTCTTC. Protein product: CASSVANRRGLADDNEQFF.

This rearrangement joins TRBV9 to TRBJ2-7; the match to TRBD1 covers 7 bases. The CDR3 loop spans 14 amino acids. V shed 3 bases and J 2 bases; nucleotides not matched to a gene: 5. Germline V gene lookup returns CDR1 SGDLS and CDR2 YYNGEE. The CDR3 loop is CASSGRDSTYEQYF. In DNA form, the CDR3 reads TGTGCCAGCAGCGGCCGGGACAGTACCTACGAGCAGTACTTC.

The V call is TRBV7-2, the J call TRBJ2-6; D may be TRBD2 (5 bases). Germline-derived CDR1 and CDR2 are SGHTA and FQGNSA. The CDR3 totals 17 residues. Trimming shortened V by 5 bases and J by 2 bases, and 16 bases separated the two germline ends. The CDR3 sequence is CASSPRTGIPGANVLTF. The CDR3 DNA follows: TGTGCCAGCAGCCCCCGAACCGGGATACCTGGGGCCAACGTCCTGACTTTC. The full variable domain, in which reference TRBV7-2 and TRBJ2-6 provide the parts outside the CDR3, is GAGVSQSPSNKVTEKGKDVELRCDPISGHTALYWYRQSLGQGLEFLIYFQGNSAPDKSGLPSDRFSAERTGGSVSTLTIQRTQQEDSAVYLCASSPRTGIPGANVLTFGAGSRLTVL.

The J gene is TRBJ1-1, the V gene TRBV28, with 8 bases aligning to TRBD1. Germline CDR1 and CDR2: MDHEN and SYDVKM. The CDR3 is 14 amino acids. With V trimmed by 6 bases and J by 7 bases, 10 bases remained unmatched. The CDR3 bases are TGTGCCAGCAGAAAATCCACAGGGGGAGGTGAAGCTTTCTTT. It specifies CASRKSTGGGEAFF.

This chain links TRBV24-1 with TRBJ1-4; tentatively, D is TRBD1 (6 bases). Germline V gives CDR1 KGHDR, CDR2 SFDVKD. Trimming removed 8 bases at V and 8 bases at J, with 23 bases between. The CDR3 is 16 residues long. This CDR3 is CATIHLGARADEKLFF. The CDR3 coding sequence is TGTGCCACCATCCATTTGGGGGCCAGGGCCGACGAAAAACTGTTTTTT.

The genes are TRBV19 and TRBJ2-3; D uncertain. The CDR3 runs to 14 residues. Trimming left V 4 bases short and J 1 base short, with 9 bases between. Germline values: CDR1 LNHDA, CDR2 SQIVND (reference sequence). The DNA of the CDR3 is TGTGCCAGTAGTACCCGACTCCGCACAGATACGCAGTATTTT. Protein product: CASSTRLRTDTQYF.

The gene calls are TRBV6-1 and TRBJ2-1, with 8 bases aligning to TRBD2. This CDR3 has 13 residues. The ends lost 2 bases at V and 9 bases at J; junction bases unmatched: 3. Germline V gene sequence: CDR1 MNHNS, CDR2 SASEGT. The CDR3, as DNA: TGTGCCAGCAGTGAACGGGGGGGTAGTGAGCAGTTCTTC. Its translation: CASSERGGSEQFF.

The J gene is TRBJ1-2, the V gene TRBV6-1, with 7 bases aligning to TRBD1. The CDR3 is made up of 15 amino acids. V lost 2 bases to trimming and J lost 1 base; unmatched junction nucleotides: 4. Germline lookup yields CDR1 MNHNS and CDR2 SASEGT. Here the CDR3 DNA reads TGTGCCAGCAGTGAAATAGGGACAGATAACTATGGCTACACCTTC. Amino acids: CASSEIGTDNYGYTF.

This clone has a single count. The rearrangement links TRBV11-2 to TRBJ2-5, with TRBD1 identical over 10 bases. CDR3 length equals 14 residues. Germline V gives CDR1 SGHAT, CDR2 FQNNGV. Losses at the gene ends were 7 bases for V and 5 bases for J; bases not matched to a gene: 7. The CDR3 here is CASTHLDRGETQYF. CDR3 in DNA: TGTGCCAGCACCCACCTGGACAGGGGGGAGACCCAGTACTTC.

The chain employs TRBV27 and TRBJ2-1, with 10 bases lining up with TRBD1. The CDR3 consists of 15 residues. Germline CDR1 and CDR2: MNHEY and SMNVEV (reference sequence). Unmatched junction bases numbered 6, after V lost 5 bases and J lost 5 bases. Here the CDR3 reads CASSQDRGNNNEQFF. The DNA for the CDR3 is TGTGCCAGCAGTCAGGACAGGGGGAATAACAATGAGCAGTTCTTC.

This clone was observed a single time. The rearrangement joins TRBV27 to TRBJ2-7, with 10 bases aligning to TRBD1. Germline trimming cut 5 bases from V and 3 bases from J; bases unmatched to any gene: 10. Germline CDR1 MNHEY, CDR2 SMNVEV (reference sequence). The CDR3 spans 16 residues. CDR3 loop: CASSKITGTGVYEQYF. DNA of the CDR3: TGTGCCAGCAGTAAAATTACCGGGACAGGGGTCTACGAGCAGTACTTC.

The V and J genes are TRBV11-2 and TRBJ1-2, with no clear D. The CDR3 has 13 residues. V lost 2 bases and J lost 4, with 8 bases in between. Germline assignment: CDR1 SGHAT and CDR2 FQNNGV. The CDR3 is CASSLYSRYGYTF. The CDR3 DNA sequence: TGTGCCAGCAGCTTATACAGTCGCTATGGCTACACCTTC.

This clone was observed once. The rearrangement joins TRBV27 to TRBJ1-2, with TRBD1 matching 7 bases. Trimming removed 2 bases from V and 14 bases from J; junction bases left unmatched: 11. Looked up from germline, CDR1 is MNHEY and CDR2 is SMNVEV (reference sequence). This CDR3 contains 13 residues. CDR3 DNA: TGTGCCAGCAGTTTACACATCGACAGGGTGCCTACCTTC. Encoded protein: CASSLHIDRVPTF.

V gene TRBV2 combines with J gene TRBJ2-5; a weak D match, TRBD1 (6 bases). The CDR3 is 14 residues long. The V gene lost 2 bases and the J gene lost 2 bases, with 9 bases spanning the gap. Germline CDR1 and CDR2: SNHLY and FYNNEI. The DNA of the CDR3 is TGTGCCAGCAGTGAATTAGACAGGCAAGAGACCCAGTACTTC. Amino acids: CASSELDRQETQYF. Looking up the rest from reference TRBV2 and TRBJ2-5 gives the full variable domain: EPEVTQTPSHQVTQMGQEVILRCVPISNHLYFYWYRQILGQKVEFLVSFYNNEISEKSEIFDDQFSVERPDGSNFTLKIRSTKLEDSAMYFCASSELDRQETQYFGPGTRLLVL.

V is TRBV7-2 and J is TRBJ2-5; TRBD2 agrees at 9 bases. The CDR3 is 17 amino acids. From germline, CDR1 is SGHTA and CDR2 FQGNSA. V lost 4 bases, J lost 2 bases, and 11 bases stayed unmatched. In nucleotides, the CDR3 is TGTGCCAGCAGCTCCGAGCGGGGGGCAATTCAGCAAGAGACCCAGTACTTC. It specifies CASSSERGAIQQETQYF. The variable domain in full, completed from reference TRBV7-2 and TRBJ2-5, reads GAGVSQSPSNKVTEKGKDVELRCDPISGHTALYWYRQSLGQGLEFLIYFQGNSAPDKSGLPSDRFSAERTGGSVSTLTIQRTQQEDSAVYLCASSSERGAIQQETQYFGPGTRLLVL.

The chain joins TRBV2 to TRBJ2-7; D is undetermined. CDR1 SNHLY and CDR2 FYNNEI come from the germline V gene. The CDR3 length is 11 residues. Between the trimmed V and J ends, which lost 4 bases and 4 bases, there was a span of 5 bases. CDR3 coding DNA: TGTGCCAGCAGTGTCGGGTACGAGCAGTACTTC. It codes for CASSVGYEQYF.

The chain joins TRBV7-2 to TRBJ1-2, with 7 bases that match TRBD1. V trimming: 5 bases; J trimming: 7 bases; junction bases outside the gene matches: 7. The CDR3 sequence is 13 residues long. CDR1 and CDR2 from the germline V gene are SGHTA and FQGNSA. The CDR3 loop reads CASSLRGQRGYTF. The DNA for the CDR3 is TGTGCCAGCAGCCTGAGGGGGCAGCGTGGCTACACCTTC.

This rearrangement joins TRBV19 to TRBJ1-2; possible D gene TRBD1, 5 bases. This CDR3 is 16 amino acids long. The germline gives CDR1 LNHDA, CDR2 SQIVND (reference sequence). The ends were cut back, 5 bases at V and 4 bases at J, with 20 bases in the middle. The CDR3 loop is CASSSDGGYGSYGYTF. DNA for the CDR3: TGTGCCAGTAGTTCCGACGGGGGTTATGGGTCCTATGGCTACACCTTC.

The chain joins TRBV10-2 to TRBJ1-6; 7 nucleotides line up with TRBD1. CDR1 and CDR2 from the germline V gene are WSHSY and SAAADI. Trimming at V came to 5 bases and at J to 6 bases, leaving 4 bases not matched to a gene. The CDR3 extends over 14 amino acids. This CDR3 is CASSPGQVNSPLHF. The CDR3 DNA is TGCGCCAGCAGTCCTGGACAGGTTAATTCACCCCTCCACTTT.

The chain is built from TRBV29-1 and TRBJ1-1; D unclear. Germline loops: CDR1 SQVTM, CDR2 ANQGSEA. The CDR3 covers 13 residues. V lost 2 bases to trimming and J lost 7 bases, with 14 bases between them. CDR3 DNA sequence: TGCAGCGTTGAAAGGGAACGGGCGGGTGAAGCTTTCTTT. This encodes CSVERERAGEAFF.

This chain uses TRBV27 with TRBJ1-6; D not certain. CDR1 is MNHEY, CDR2 SMNVEV, per germline (reference sequence). The CDR3 covers 11 residues. V was trimmed by 5 bases and J by 6 bases, leaving 2 bases between them. CDR3 residues: CASSLNSPLHF. The CDR3, as DNA: TGTGCCAGCAGTCTTAATTCACCCCTCCACTTT.

The chain carries TRBV7-2 and TRBJ2-6, with 7 bases aligning to TRBD1. The CDR3 is 16 residues long. Unmatched junction bases numbered 2, after V lost 3 bases and J lost 0 bases. The V gene's germline CDR1 is SGHTA and CDR2 FQGNSA. CDR3 nucleotide sequence: TGTGCCAGCAGCTTGGACAGGTACTCTGGGGCCAACGTCCTGACTTTC. Translation: CASSLDRYSGANVLTF.